This TCR beta chain was found in a study of blood T cell repertoires in COVID-19. Looking at the study overall: Sites across the United States, Italy and Spain contributed samples from acute and convalescent COVID-19. The cDNA or gDNA used as material had been derived from T cells, B-cell-depleted T cells, or PBMCs.

V dropped 1 base and J dropped 4 bases, with 10 bases sitting between them. The CDR3 contains 14 residues. The germline gives CDR1 SGHTA, CDR2 FQGNSA. Original analysis: How many nucleated cells were present was estimated from reference gene primer amplification. Produced via immunoSEQ multiplex PCR; TCRdb's table is partial and in-frame only. D and trimming were read from the DNA, whereas the V and J calls and clone size are those reported in that table. The data show about 160,000 clones, roughly nine tenths seen once. The chain links TRBV7-2 to TRBJ1-2; TRBD1 might be the D (5 bases). Sequenced: peripheral blood. This TCR was sampled from a man aged 60 to 69 with active or convalescent COVID-19. The DNA of the CDR3 is TGTGCCAGCAGCTTAGGGGGGGAGGGCTATGGCTACACCTTC. Translated: CASSLGGEGYGYTF.